This TCR beta chain was obtained from a study (dated by TCRdb to the mid-2010s). Broadly, across the study: The study investigated the origins of HIV persistence in individuals who naturally controlled HIV infection.

Based on the germline V gene, the CDR1 and CDR2 sequences are MNHEY and SVGAGI. Between the V and J ends, shortened by 0 bases and 5 bases respectively, the junction contains 13 bases. From the cysteine up to the phenylalanine, the CDR3 has a length of 16 residues. The entry retains the CDR3 DNA only, 48 bases that are in frame from base 1. About this clonotype itself: Its antigen remains undetermined. No base qualities exist here, and no much larger clone lies one base off it.

Library preparation employed 5' RACE. The run used an Illumina HiSeq 2000. The public reads were reprocessed in TCRdb via fastp at Q25 and MiXCR, keeping in-frame beta chains. Here each entry gathers all rows of one CDR3 protein and keeps the most common genes and DNA. This sample comprises fewer than 650 distinct CDR3 sequences, roughly an eighth of them detected only once. The ten largest clones take up roughly 17% of the sample. Material: total memory T cells from blood PBMCs. The cell subset or site label, as the study defines it: transitional memory CD4+ T cells. This TCR came from a female donor with HIV. The chain was built from TRBV6-5 and TRBJ2-2; the D gene is unclear. The DNA sequence is given as TGTGCCAGCAGTTACTCGATCACTGCGGTAACCGGGGAGCTGTTTTTT. This encodes CASSYSITAVTGELFF.